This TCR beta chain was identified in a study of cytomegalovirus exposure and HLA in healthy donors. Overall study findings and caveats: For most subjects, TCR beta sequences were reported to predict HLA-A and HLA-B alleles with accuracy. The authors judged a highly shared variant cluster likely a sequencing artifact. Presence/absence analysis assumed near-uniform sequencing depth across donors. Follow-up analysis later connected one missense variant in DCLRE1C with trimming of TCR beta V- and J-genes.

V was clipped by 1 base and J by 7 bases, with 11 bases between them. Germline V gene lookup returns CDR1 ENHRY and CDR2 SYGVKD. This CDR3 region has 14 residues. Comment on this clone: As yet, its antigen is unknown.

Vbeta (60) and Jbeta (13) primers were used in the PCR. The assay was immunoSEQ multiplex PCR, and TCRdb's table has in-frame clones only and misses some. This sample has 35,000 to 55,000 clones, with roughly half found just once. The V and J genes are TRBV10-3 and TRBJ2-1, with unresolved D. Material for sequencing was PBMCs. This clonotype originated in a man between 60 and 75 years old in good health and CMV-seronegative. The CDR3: CAISEWRSANEQFF. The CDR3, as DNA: TGTGCCATCAGTGAGTGGCGGTCGGCTAATGAGCAGTTCTTC.